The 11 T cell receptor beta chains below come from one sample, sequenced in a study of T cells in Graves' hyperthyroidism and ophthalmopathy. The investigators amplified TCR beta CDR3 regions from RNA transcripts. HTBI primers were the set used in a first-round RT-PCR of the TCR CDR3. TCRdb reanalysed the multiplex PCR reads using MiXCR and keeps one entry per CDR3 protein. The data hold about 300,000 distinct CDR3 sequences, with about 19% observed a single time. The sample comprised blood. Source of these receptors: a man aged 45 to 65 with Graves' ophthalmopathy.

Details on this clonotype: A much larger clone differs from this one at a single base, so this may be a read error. The CDR3 nucleotides are TGCGCCAGCAGCTCCGGACAGTTGCCCGGAAGAACCTACGAGCAGTACTTC. Its translation is CASSSGQLPGRTYEQYF. This chain joins TRBV5-1 and TRBJ2-7, with TRBD1 as a possible D gene (6 bases). The CDR3 is 17 amino acids. Looked up from germline, CDR1 is SGHRS and CDR2 is YFSETQ. Trimming stripped 3 bases from V and 2 bases from J, with 21 bases between.

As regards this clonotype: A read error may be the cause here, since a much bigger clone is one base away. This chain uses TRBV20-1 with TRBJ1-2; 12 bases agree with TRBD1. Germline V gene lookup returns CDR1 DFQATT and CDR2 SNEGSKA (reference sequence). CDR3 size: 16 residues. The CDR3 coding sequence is TGCAGTGCTAGGTTCGGCGGGGGACAGGGGGCGCTTGGCTGCACCTTC. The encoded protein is CSARFGGGQGALGCTF.

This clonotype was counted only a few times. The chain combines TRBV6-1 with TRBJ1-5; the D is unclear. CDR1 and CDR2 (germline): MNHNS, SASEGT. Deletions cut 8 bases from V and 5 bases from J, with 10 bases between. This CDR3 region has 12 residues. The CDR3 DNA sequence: TGTGCCAGCTCCGTCGGGGATCAGCCCCAGCATTTT. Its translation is CASSVGDQPQHF.

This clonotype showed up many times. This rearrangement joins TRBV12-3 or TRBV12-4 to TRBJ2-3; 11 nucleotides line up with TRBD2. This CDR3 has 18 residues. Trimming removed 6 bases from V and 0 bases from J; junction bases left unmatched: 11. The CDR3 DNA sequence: TGTGCCAGCAGCCTCCGATTAACTAGCGGGAGTAGCACAGATACGCAGTATTTT. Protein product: CASSLRLTSGSSTDTQYF.

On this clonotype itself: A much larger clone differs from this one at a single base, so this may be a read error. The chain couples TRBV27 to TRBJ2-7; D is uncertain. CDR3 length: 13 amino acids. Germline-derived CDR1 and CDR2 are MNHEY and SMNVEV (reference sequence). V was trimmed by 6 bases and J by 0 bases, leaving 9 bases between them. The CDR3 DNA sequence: TGTGCCAGCAGCGAGCGATCCTCCTACGAGCAGTACTTC. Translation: CASSERSSYEQYF.

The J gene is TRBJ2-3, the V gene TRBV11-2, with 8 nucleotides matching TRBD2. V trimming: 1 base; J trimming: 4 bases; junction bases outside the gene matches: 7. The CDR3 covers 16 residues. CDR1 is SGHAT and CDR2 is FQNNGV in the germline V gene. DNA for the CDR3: TGTGCCAGCAGCTTAGCGGGACTAGATCTTCCAGATACGCAGTATTTT. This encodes CASSLAGLDLPDTQYF.

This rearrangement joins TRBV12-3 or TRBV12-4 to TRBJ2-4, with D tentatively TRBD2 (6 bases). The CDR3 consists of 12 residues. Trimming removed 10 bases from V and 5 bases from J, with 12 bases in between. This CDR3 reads CAIRGAENIQYF. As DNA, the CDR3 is TGTGCCATCCGCGGGGCCGAAAACATTCAGTACTTC.

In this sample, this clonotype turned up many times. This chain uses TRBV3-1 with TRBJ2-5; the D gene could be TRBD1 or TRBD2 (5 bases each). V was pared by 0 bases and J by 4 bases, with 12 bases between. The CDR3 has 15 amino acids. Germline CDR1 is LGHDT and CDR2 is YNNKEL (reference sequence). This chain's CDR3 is CASSQEGAGGETQYF. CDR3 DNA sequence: TGTGCCAGCAGCCAAGAAGGCGCTGGGGGAGAGACCCAGTACTTC.

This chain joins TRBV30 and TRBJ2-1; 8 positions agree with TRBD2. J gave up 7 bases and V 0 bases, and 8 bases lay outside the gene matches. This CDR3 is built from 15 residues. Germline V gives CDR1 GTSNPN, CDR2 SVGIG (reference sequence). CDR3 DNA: TGTGCCTGGAGTGTACTTAAGCGGGGGCTTAATGAGCAGTTCTTC. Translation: CAWSVLKRGLNEQFF.

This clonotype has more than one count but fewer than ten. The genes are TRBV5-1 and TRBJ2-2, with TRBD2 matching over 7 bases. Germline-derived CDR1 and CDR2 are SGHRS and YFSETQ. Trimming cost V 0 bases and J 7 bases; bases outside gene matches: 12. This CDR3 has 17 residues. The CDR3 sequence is CASSLAILGGSGGELFF. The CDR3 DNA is TGCGCCAGCAGCTTGGCGATTCTCGGCGGGAGTGGCGGGGAGCTGTTTTTT.

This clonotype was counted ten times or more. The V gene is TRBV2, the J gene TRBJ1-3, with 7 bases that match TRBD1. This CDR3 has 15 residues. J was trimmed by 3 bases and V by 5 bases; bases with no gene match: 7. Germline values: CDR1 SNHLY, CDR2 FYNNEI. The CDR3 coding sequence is TGTGCCAGCAGTTCACAGGGGATCGGTGGAAACACCATATATTTT. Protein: CASSSQGIGGNTIYF.